The clone carrying this T cell receptor (beta chain) was observed a few times. The antigen remains unidentified. Clones were read by immunoSEQ multiplex PCR, and TCRdb kept only the in-frame ones, dropping some. The table lists roughly 120,000 clones, approximately 88% of them singletons, with around a sixth in the top ten. This entry comes from a study of T cell responses to AZD1222 COVID-19 vaccine. Findings of the study overall: Repertoires were obtained solely post-peak T cell response. Clonal diversity was possibly underestimated; the donors were predominantly white British and more often female.

The sequence was obtained from an adult in good health. The sequencing used peripheral blood, collected on day 0 of MenACWY control vaccination.

CDR3 sequence reads: CASSHKPNYGYTF. The CDR3 DNA is TGTGCCAGCAGCCACAAACCGAACTATGGCTACACCTTC. The genes are TRBV14 and TRBJ1-2; D not resolved. V shed 3 bases and J shed 2 bases, with 7 bases lying between them. The CDR3 runs 13 residues. In germline, CDR1 is SGHDN, CDR2 FVKESK.